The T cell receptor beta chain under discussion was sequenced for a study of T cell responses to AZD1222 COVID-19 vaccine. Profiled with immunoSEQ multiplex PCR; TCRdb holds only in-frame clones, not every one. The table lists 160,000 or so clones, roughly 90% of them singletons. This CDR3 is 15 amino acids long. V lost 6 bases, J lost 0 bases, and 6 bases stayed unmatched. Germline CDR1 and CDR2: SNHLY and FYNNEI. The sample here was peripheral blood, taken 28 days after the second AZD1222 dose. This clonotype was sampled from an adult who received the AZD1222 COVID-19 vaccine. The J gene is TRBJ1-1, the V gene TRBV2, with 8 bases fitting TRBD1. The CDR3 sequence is CASSRTGTLNTEAFF. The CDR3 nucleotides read TGTGCCAGCAGCCGGACAGGGACGCTGAACACTGAAGCTTTCTTT.